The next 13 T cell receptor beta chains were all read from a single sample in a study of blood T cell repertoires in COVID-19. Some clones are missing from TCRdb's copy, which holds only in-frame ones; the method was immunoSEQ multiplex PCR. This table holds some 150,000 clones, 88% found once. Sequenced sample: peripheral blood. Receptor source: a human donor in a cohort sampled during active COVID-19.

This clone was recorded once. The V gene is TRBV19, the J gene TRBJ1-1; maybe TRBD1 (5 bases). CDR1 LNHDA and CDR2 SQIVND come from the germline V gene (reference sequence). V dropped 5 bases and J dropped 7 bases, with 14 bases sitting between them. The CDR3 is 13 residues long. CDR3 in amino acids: CASSPKQGVEAFF. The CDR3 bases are TGTGCCAGTAGTCCGAAGCAGGGTGTTGAAGCTTTCTTT.

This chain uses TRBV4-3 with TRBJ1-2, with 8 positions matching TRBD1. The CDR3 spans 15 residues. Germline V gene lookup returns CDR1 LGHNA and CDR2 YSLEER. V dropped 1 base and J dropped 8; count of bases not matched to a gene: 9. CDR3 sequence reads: CASSQGRRGLGGYTF. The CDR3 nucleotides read TGCGCCAGCAGCCAAGGGCGCAGGGGGCTAGGGGGCTACACCTTC.

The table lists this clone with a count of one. DNA of the CDR3: TGCGCCAGCAGCAATGGGACAGGCCCAACATACAATGAGCAGTTCTTC. It is translated as CASSNGTGPTYNEQFF. V gene TRBV5-1 combines with J gene TRBJ2-1, with 8 bases matching TRBD1. Trimming took 4 bases from V and 4 from J; bases not matched to a gene: 10. This CDR3 has 16 amino acids. Germline lookup yields CDR1 SGHRS and CDR2 YFSETQ.

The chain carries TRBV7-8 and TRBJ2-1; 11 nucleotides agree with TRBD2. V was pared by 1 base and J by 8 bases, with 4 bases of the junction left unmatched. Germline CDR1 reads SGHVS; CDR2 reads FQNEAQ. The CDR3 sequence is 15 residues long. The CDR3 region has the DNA TGTGCCAGCAGCTTAGTCACTAGCGGGAGCTATGAGCAGTTCTTC. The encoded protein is CASSLVTSGSYEQFF.

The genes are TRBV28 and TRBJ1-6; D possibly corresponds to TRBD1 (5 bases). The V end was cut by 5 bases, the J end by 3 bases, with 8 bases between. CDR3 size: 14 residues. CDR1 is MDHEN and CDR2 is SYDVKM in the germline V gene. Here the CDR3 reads CASSLGHYNSPLHF. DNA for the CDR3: TGTGCCAGCAGTCTAGGACACTATAATTCACCCCTCCACTTT.

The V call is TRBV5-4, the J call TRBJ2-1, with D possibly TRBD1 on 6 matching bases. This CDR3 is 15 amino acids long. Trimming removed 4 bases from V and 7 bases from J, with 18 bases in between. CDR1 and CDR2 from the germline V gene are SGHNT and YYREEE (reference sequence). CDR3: CASSLGTARGNEQFF. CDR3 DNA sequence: TGTGCCAGCAGCCTCGGGACGGCCAGGGGTAATGAGCAGTTCTTC.

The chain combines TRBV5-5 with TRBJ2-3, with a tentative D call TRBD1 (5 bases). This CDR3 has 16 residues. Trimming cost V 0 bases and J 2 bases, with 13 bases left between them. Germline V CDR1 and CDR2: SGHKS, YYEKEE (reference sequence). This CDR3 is CASSLAFGRATDTQYF. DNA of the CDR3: TGTGCCAGCAGCTTGGCCTTTGGCAGGGCCACAGATACGCAGTATTTT.

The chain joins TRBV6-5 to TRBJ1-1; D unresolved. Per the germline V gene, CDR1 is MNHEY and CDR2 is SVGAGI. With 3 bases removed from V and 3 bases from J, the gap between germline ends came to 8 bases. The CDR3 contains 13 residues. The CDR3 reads CASSYSDYTEAFF. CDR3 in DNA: TGTGCCAGCAGTTATAGTGACTACACTGAAGCTTTCTTT.

The CDR3, as DNA: TGCGCCAGCAGTGAGTCTTTGGTCAGGGGCAGGGTCTATGGCTACACCTTC. Amino acid sequence: CASSESLVRGRVYGYTF. This chain connects TRBV10-1 to TRBJ1-2, with a possible D match to TRBD1 (6 bases). V lost 0 bases, J lost 4 bases, and 18 bases lay in between. The CDR3 has 17 amino acids. Germline V CDR1 and CDR2: WNHNN, SYGVQD (reference sequence).

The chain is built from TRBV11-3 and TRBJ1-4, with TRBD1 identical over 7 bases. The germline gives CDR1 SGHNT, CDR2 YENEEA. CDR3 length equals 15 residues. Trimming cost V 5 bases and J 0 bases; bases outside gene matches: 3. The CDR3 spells CASSPGTATNEKLFF. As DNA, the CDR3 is TGTGCCAGCAGCCCTGGGACAGCAACTAATGAAAAACTGTTTTTT.

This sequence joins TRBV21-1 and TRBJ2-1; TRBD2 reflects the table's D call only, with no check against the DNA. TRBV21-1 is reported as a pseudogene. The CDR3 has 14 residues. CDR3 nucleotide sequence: TGTGCCAGCAGCAAACGGGAAGGGTGCAATGAGCAGTTCTTC. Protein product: CASSKREGCNEQFF.

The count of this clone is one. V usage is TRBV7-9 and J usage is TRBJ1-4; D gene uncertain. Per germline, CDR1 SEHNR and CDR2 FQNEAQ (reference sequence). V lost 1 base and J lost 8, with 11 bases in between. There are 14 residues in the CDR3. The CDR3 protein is CASSLGALREKLFF. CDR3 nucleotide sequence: TGTGCCAGCAGCTTAGGGGCCCTACGAGAAAAACTGTTTTTT.

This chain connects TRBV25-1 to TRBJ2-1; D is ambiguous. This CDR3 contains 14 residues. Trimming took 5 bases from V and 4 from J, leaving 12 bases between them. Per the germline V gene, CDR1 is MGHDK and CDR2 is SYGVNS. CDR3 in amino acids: CASSQDPRYNEQFF. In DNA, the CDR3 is TGTGCCAGCAGTCAGGATCCCCGATACAATGAGCAGTTCTTC.